A selection of T cell receptor beta chains follows, all from one sample in a study of identical twins. TCRdb ran MiXCR on the 5' RACE reads and lists one entry per CDR3 protein. The sample records about 520,000 distinct CDR3 sequences, less than 25% being singletons. These data also featured in a second study, about T cells expressing NK-cell markers.

The sequenced sample was CD4+ T cells sorted from blood. These receptors originate from a woman younger than 35 in good health. The CDR3 runs from the conserved cysteine through the conserved F or W.

v_call	j_call	cdr3_aa
TRBV6-1	TRBJ2-1	CASTTPSGSLGHEQFF
TRBV12-3/TRBV12-4	TRBJ2-7	CASSPRQVYEQYF
TRBV5-1	TRBJ1-2	CASSPTRTDYGYTF
TRBV7-9	TRBJ1-6	CASSLGPVSDSPLHF
TRBV25-1	TRBJ1-2	CASSEAQEEGYTF
TRBV6-1	TRBJ2-7	CASSLSVFSYEQYF
TRBV7-9	TRBJ1-1	CASTLLGGDLGEAFF
TRBV20-1	TRBJ2-7	CSGRTSGRTYEQYF
TRBV18	TRBJ1-4	CASSPITSSNEKLFF
TRBV5-1	TRBJ2-7	CASSLDPGPYEQYF
TRBV7-2	TRBJ2-5	CASSPAPGTQYF
TRBV20-1	TRBJ2-1	CSAAGADRAYNEQFF
TRBV20-1	TRBJ1-1	CSASFPKQGTTEAFF
TRBV9	TRBJ2-2	CASSPQLRQGELFF
TRBV7-8	TRBJ2-1	CASMLGEYNEQFF
TRBV12-3/TRBV12-4	TRBJ1-6	CASSFRDGISPLHF
TRBV5-1	TRBJ1-2	CASSLLGHYGYTF
TRBV20-1	TRBJ1-1	CSVTGVNGNTEAFF
TRBV6-1	TRBJ2-6	CASKGADSGANVLTF
TRBV5-8	TRBJ2-1	CASSLGGATYNEQFF
TRBV6-5	TRBJ1-1	CASSYGLMNTEAFF
TRBV20-1	TRBJ1-5	CSATFRGRQPQHF